Described below is a single TCR beta chain sequence and its context. A read error is possible here, since a much larger clone lies one base away. CDR1 is SGHRS and CDR2 is YFSETQ in the germline V gene. This CDR3 spans 15 amino acids. V shed 4 bases and J 3 bases; nucleotides not matched to a gene: 5. TCRdb processed the PCR reads anew with MiXCR; each CDR3 protein has one entry. The sample contains approximately 97,000 distinct CDR3 sequences, 51% of which appear only once. These data come from a study of CDR3 diversity in severe acne. The sequencing sample was made of blood. The clonotype comes from a male donor with acne. V and J are TRBV5-1 and TRBJ2-2; TRBD2 matches at 8 bases. The CDR3, as DNA: TGCGCCAGCAGCCCGGGACTAGTGGACACCGGGGAGCTGTTTTTT. Residues: CASSPGLVDTGELFF.